These T cell receptor beta chains were read from a single sample in a study of T cells after yellow fever vaccination. MiXCR, run by TCRdb on the 5' RACE reads, gives a single entry per CDR3 protein. This table holds about 580,000 distinct CDR3 sequences, approximately 16% found once. Sequences were derived from PBMCs, sampled 4 to 5 days after the first yellow fever vaccination. These receptors all come from a young man who received the YFV17D yellow fever vaccine. Both conserved end residues are part of each CDR3. Size tells how often a clone was seen (once, few, many) or the class of an expanded clone, and some rows leave it out.

size | length | V | CDR3
- | 16 | TRBV19 | CASRRGRGTGDNEQFF
- | 15 | TRBV6-5 | CASSSWTGRPGEQYF
many | 14 | TRBV7-8 | CASSLVGGLYGYTF
few | 16 | TRBV6-5 | CASSYGGAVGSYEQYF
- | 15 | TRBV15 | CATSSPGQGRREQFF
- | 17 | TRBV6-2/TRBV6-3 | CASSYPVGGTPYNEQFF
few | 13 | TRBV5-1 | CASSWSSGETQYF
few | 12 | TRBV6-2/TRBV6-3 | CASSYEGAEQYF
few | 14 | TRBV11-2 | CASSLMRGWGEQFF
many | 14 | TRBV5-1 | CASNLGGGTYEQYF
- | 17 | TRBV5-4 | CASSLGVAGFLYNEQFF
- | 11 | TRBV14 | CASSHSGEQYF
- | 14 | TRBV29-1 | CSVASGRPLEKLFF
- | 19 | TRBV18 | CASSPPWAGAQANTGELFF
- | 14 | TRBV7-2 | CASSGPGRQETQYF
few | 15 | TRBV7-9 | CASSLGSTGNYEQYF
- | 15 | TRBV14 | CASSHRPDRAYEQYF
- | 11 | TRBV4-2 | CASSQDGSIYF
- | 15 | TRBV4-3 | CASSQDAVLVSGYTF
many | 12 | TRBV9 | CASSVATDTQYF
- | 18 | TRBV4-3 | CASSEKRGVRSSQETQYF
- | 17 | TRBV7-7 | CASSPRAGQDLTGELFF
- | 15 | TRBV12-3/TRBV12-4 | CASWRGGRVEETQYF
- | 15 | TRBV6-1 | CASRGHRGSSYEQYF
many | 15 | TRBV6-1 | CASSGSGTGTYEQYF
many | 13 | TRBV14 | CASSQLGYYEQYF
few | 12 | TRBV5-4 | CASSLDVYEQFF
few | 15 | TRBV7-2 | CASSQAVGLKHGYTF
- | 15 | TRBV4-3 | CASSQGLVVGDEQFF
few | 14 | TRBV19 | CASSIQGVDNEQFF
few | 15 | TRBV7-2 | CASSLAAGIGNTIYF
few | 12 | TRBV29-1 | CSVETVNTEAFF
- | 18 | TRBV24-1 | CATTPPLGTDLAGYGYTF
few | 17 | TRBV4-2 | CASSQETPAGGTETQYF
once | 14 | TRBV19 | CASSSGYSGETQYF
few | 15 | TRBV7-7 | CASSLAGTRRETQYF
few | 13 | TRBV24-1 | CATSARGRQPQHF
- | 13 | TRBV12-3/TRBV12-4 | CASSLRGVETQYF
- | 13 | TRBV29-1 | CSVVAENVYEQYF
few | 14 | TRBV6-1 | CASRRTGMDTEAFF
- | 14 | TRBV9 | CASTQAPSTGELFF
few | 15 | TRBV5-1 | CASSLGPRTGYGYTF
few | 13 | TRBV30 | CAWSSESNYGYTF
few | 15 | TRBV4-3 | CASSQDRGGSNEQFF
few | 16 | TRBV4-3 | CASSQATGEEGYGYTF
- | 12 | TRBV6-6 | CASRDSWGQLYF
many | 12 | TRBV20-1 | CSARRGNSPLHF
- | 15 | TRBV4-2 | CASSRQDRNQETQYF
few | 15 | TRBV12-3/TRBV12-4 | CASSLGGGPPGEQFF
few | 13 | TRBV29-1 | CSVAGRLNTEAFF
- | 16 | TRBV15 | CATSRDLAGTGNTIYF
- | 14 | TRBV5-6 | CASTFRETFGEQYF
many | 13 | TRBV12-3/TRBV12-4 | CASSLGQITEAFF